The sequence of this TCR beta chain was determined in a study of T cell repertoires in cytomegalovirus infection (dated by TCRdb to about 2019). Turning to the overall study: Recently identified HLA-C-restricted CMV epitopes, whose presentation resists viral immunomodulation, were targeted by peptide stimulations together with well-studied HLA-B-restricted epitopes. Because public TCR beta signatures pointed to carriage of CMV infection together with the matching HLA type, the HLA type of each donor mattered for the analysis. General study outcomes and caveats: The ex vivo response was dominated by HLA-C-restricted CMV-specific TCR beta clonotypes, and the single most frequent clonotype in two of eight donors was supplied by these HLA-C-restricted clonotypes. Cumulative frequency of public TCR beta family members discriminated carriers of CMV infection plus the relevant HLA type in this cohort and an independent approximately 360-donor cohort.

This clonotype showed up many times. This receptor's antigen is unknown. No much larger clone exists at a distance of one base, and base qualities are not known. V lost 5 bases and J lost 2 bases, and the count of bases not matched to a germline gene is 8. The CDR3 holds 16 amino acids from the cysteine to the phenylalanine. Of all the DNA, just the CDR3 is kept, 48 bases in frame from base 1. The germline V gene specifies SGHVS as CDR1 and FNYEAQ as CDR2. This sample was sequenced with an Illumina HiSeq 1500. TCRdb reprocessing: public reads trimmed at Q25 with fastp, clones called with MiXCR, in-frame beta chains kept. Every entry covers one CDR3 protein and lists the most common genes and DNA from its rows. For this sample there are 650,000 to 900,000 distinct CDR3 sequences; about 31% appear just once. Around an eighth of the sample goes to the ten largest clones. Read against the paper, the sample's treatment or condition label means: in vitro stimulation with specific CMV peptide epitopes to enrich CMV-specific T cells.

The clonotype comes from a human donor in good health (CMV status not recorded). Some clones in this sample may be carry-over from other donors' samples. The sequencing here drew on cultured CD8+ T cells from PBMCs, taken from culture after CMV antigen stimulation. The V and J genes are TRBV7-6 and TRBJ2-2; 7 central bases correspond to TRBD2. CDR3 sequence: CASSPQGLTNTGELFF. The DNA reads TGTGCCAGCAGCCCGCAGGGACTAACTAACACCGGGGAGCTGTTTTTT.